The present TCR beta chain was sequenced within a study of monozygotic twins with cystic fibrosis. Notes on the study in general: Median Simpson clonality of approximately 0.0091 suggested naive T cells predominated. Unrelated CF individuals shared fewer identical clonotypes than monozygotic CF twins. Shared CDR3 numbers were not associated with age, concordance or severity.

Assay used: immunoSEQ multiplex PCR; TCRdb lists only in-frame clones, some missing. The table has about 20,000 clones, about 89% seen once; the top ten hold around 1.6%. A remark on this clone: Antigen specificity is unknown.

The specimen was blood. The receptor was derived from a girl aged 2 to 9 with cystic fibrosis.

CDR3 loop: CASSPTGGTEAFF. In DNA, the CDR3 is TGTGCCAGCAGCCCGACAGGAGGAACTGAAGCTTTCTTT. The chain joins TRBV13 to TRBJ1-1; tentatively, D is TRBD1 (6 bases). V lost 5 bases and J 5 bases, leaving 12 bases between the germline ends. Looked up from germline, CDR1 is PRHDT and CDR2 is FYEKMQ (reference sequence). This CDR3 is 13 amino acids long.